These 21 T cell receptor beta chains were sequenced from one sample in a study of blood T cell repertoires in COVID-19. Clones were read by immunoSEQ multiplex PCR, and TCRdb kept only the in-frame ones, dropping some. The table lists some 220,000 clones, around 80% of them singletons. Sequences were obtained from peripheral blood. These receptors originate from a woman between 65 and 79 years old with acute or convalescent COVID-19.

The chain couples TRBV25-1 to TRBJ1-1; D not resolved. The CDR3 is made up of 14 amino acids. V lost 1 base, J lost 10 bases, and 16 bases lay in between. Germline V lookup: CDR1 MGHDK, CDR2 SYGVNS. This chain's CDR3 is CASSESLSGIRAFF. In nucleotides, the CDR3 is TGTGCCAGCAGTGAATCTCTTTCCGGGATACGAGCTTTCTTT.

The chain employs TRBV14 and TRBJ1-6; 9 nucleotides match TRBD1. Germline V gives CDR1 SGHDN, CDR2 FVKESK. This CDR3 is built from 18 residues. Germline trimming cut 6 bases from V and 0 bases from J; bases unmatched to any gene: 9. The CDR3: CASSYRQGGSSYNSPLHF. The DNA for the CDR3 is TGTGCCAGCAGTTACCGACAGGGGGGGAGCTCCTATAATTCACCCCTCCACTTT.

The chain uses TRBV30 and TRBJ1-1, with TRBD1 matching 7 bases. Germline V lookup: CDR1 GTSNPN, CDR2 SVGIG (reference sequence). V shed 3 bases and J 4 bases; nucleotides not matched to a gene: 11. This CDR3 has 15 amino acids. CDR3 loop: CAWREIQGVSTEAFF. For the CDR3, the DNA is TGTGCCTGGAGAGAGATCCAGGGGGTAAGCACTGAAGCTTTCTTT.

The J gene is TRBJ1-6, the V gene TRBV15; D possibly corresponds to TRBD1 (6 bases). CDR1 and CDR2 from the germline V gene are LNHNV and YYDKDF (reference sequence). The V and J ends lost 0 bases and 7 bases respectively, with 7 bases between them. The CDR3 length is 14 residues. The CDR3: CATSRDTGNSPLHF. Here the CDR3 DNA reads TGTGCCACCAGCAGAGATACAGGGAATTCACCCCTCCACTTT.

This clone was detected only a few times. The chain uses TRBV5-1 and TRBJ2-7; 11 bases are shared with TRBD1. The CDR3 is 15 amino acids. V gave up 4 bases and J gave up 2 bases; unmatched junction bases: 5. Germline loops: CDR1 SGHRS, CDR2 YFSETQ. The CDR3 coding sequence is TGCGCCAGCAGCCTCGGGACAGGGGGTCCCTACGAGCAGTACTTC. Its translation: CASSLGTGGPYEQYF.

The chain combines TRBV11-3 with TRBJ1-6; 10 bases match TRBD1. Trimming removed 4 bases from V and 5 bases from J; junction bases left unmatched: 2. The CDR3 consists of 15 residues. Germline assignment: CDR1 SGHNT and CDR2 YENEEA. For the CDR3, the DNA is TGTGCCAGCAGCTCGACAGGGGGCCATAATTCACCCCTCCACTTT. It codes for CASSSTGGHNSPLHF.

A word on this clone: This specimen includes other DNA sequences encoding the same CDR3. V and J are TRBV18 and TRBJ1-1; 9 bases fit TRBD1. Trimming at V came to 3 bases and at J to 1 base, leaving 3 bases not matched to a gene. The CDR3 has 15 residues. Germline CDR1 is KGHSH and CDR2 is LQKENI. Written as DNA, the CDR3 is TGTGCCAGCTCACCCCAGACAGGGGGGAACACTGAAGCTTTCTTT. This sequence encodes CASSPQTGGNTEAFF.

The chain is built from TRBV6-5 and TRBJ1-5; D gene ambiguous. The CDR3 spans 15 residues. Germline V gene data show CDR1 as MNHEY and CDR2 as SVGAGI. V lost 6 bases to trimming and J lost 2 bases, with 14 bases between them. In DNA form, the CDR3 reads TGTGCCAGCAGCTTTACGTGGGGAGGCAATCAGCCCCAGCATTTT. Protein sequence: CASSFTWGGNQPQHF.

The chain uses TRBV27 and TRBJ1-1; TRBD1 matches 8 bases. In germline, CDR1 is MNHEY, CDR2 SMNVEV (reference sequence). The CDR3 runs to 12 residues. The ends lost 6 bases at V and 5 bases at J; junction bases unmatched: 2. CDR3 DNA: TGTGCCAGCAGCCACAGGGGGACTGAAGCTTTCTTT. Its translation is CASSHRGTEAFF.

V usage is TRBV18 and J usage is TRBJ1-1, with D unresolved. The V end lost 6 bases, the J end lost 0 bases, and 11 bases lay between the germline ends. The CDR3 consists of 14 residues. Germline lookup yields CDR1 KGHSH and CDR2 LQKENI. CDR3 region: CASSPTTMNTEAFF. The CDR3 DNA reads TGTGCCAGCTCTCCGACAACCATGAACACTGAAGCTTTCTTT.

The table lists this clone with a count of one. This chain uses TRBV11-3 with TRBJ1-2; 11 nucleotides agree with TRBD1. Germline CDR1 and CDR2: SGHNT and YENEEA. V lost 1 base and J lost 7; bases outside the gene matches: 17. This CDR3 has 19 amino acids. The CDR3 reads CASSLGRTGGATRVSGYTF. In DNA, the CDR3 is TGTGCCAGCAGCTTAGGTAGGACAGGGGGCGCCACCCGTGTTAGTGGCTACACCTTC.

The V gene is TRBV24-1, the J gene TRBJ2-1, with D tentatively TRBD1 (6 bases). Germline CDR1 KGHDR, CDR2 SFDVKD. V lost 0 bases and J lost 9, with 26 bases in between. The CDR3 runs 19 residues. The CDR3 spells CATSDLKRSLGQSETEQFF. Written as DNA, the CDR3 is TGTGCCACCAGTGATTTGAAAAGGTCGCTAGGACAGAGTGAAACTGAGCAGTTCTTC.

V is TRBV2 and J is TRBJ1-4; TRBD1 aligns across 7 bases. The germline gives CDR1 SNHLY, CDR2 FYNNEI. The CDR3 extends over 15 amino acids. V lost 3 bases and J lost 4; bases outside the gene matches: 5. Here the CDR3 DNA reads TGTGCCAGCAGTGAGTTCACAGGGGTTAATGAAAAACTGTTTTTT. Translated, it gives CASSEFTGVNEKLFF.

V usage is TRBV30 and J usage is TRBJ1-5; unclear D gene. This CDR3 contains 13 residues. Looked up from germline, CDR1 is GTSNPN and CDR2 is SVGIG (reference sequence). With 5 bases removed from V and 0 bases from J, the gap between germline ends came to 8 bases. The DNA of the CDR3 is TGTGCCTGGGGGCCAAATAGCAATCAGCCCCAGCATTTT. It yields the protein CAWGPNSNQPQHF.

This clone was recorded a few times. This chain uses TRBV6-2 or TRBV6-3 with TRBJ1-5; 7 bases agree with TRBD1. Germline CDR1 and CDR2: MNHEY and SVGEGT. This CDR3 comprises 14 residues. Trimming cost V 5 bases and J 3 bases; bases outside gene matches: 4. CDR3 protein: CASSQGQPNQPQHF. The CDR3 nucleotides read TGTGCCAGCAGTCAGGGACAGCCCAATCAGCCCCAGCATTTT.

J is TRBJ2-2 and V is TRBV10-3; unclear D gene. Trimming took 8 bases from V and 2 from J, leaving 12 bases between them. This CDR3 comprises 14 residues. CDR1 and CDR2 from the germline V gene are ENHRY and SYGVKD. The CDR3 bases are TGTGCCATCGAGCGTAATAGAAACACCGGGGAGCTGTTTTTT. Residues: CAIERNRNTGELFF.

The V call is TRBV9, the J call TRBJ2-3, with 9 nucleotides matching TRBD2. This CDR3 contains 16 residues. CDR1 is SGDLS and CDR2 is YYNGEE in the germline V gene. Trimming removed 0 bases from V and 6 bases from J; junction bases left unmatched: 8. The CDR3 spells CASSVDVAGVIDTQYF. DNA of the CDR3: TGTGCCAGCAGCGTAGACGTAGCGGGGGTTATCGATACGCAGTATTTT.

The rearrangement joins TRBV9 to TRBJ2-3; maybe TRBD1 (7 bases). The CDR3 is 18 amino acids. V dropped 2 bases and J dropped 2 bases, with 21 bases sitting between them. CDR1 and CDR2 from the germline V gene are SGDLS and YYNGEE. The chain's CDR3 is CASSVSPAGQYFTDTQYF. The CDR3 DNA follows: TGTGCCAGCAGCGTCTCCCCGGCGGGACAGTACTTCACAGATACGCAGTATTTT.

This clone was observed a handful of times. The chain links TRBV5-6 to TRBJ1-4; perhaps TRBD1 as D (5 bases). CDR3 length: 14 residues. Looked up from germline, CDR1 is SGHDT and CDR2 is YYEEEE. Trimming left V 4 bases short and J 4 bases short, with 11 bases between. The chain's CDR3 is CASSPDTHNEKLFF. The CDR3 DNA follows: TGTGCCAGCAGCCCGGACACCCATAATGAAAAACTGTTTTTT.

Only one count was recorded for this clone. J is TRBJ2-7 and V is TRBV6-1; 9 bases line up with TRBD2. V dropped 3 bases and J dropped 12; count of bases not matched to a gene: 15. CDR1 and CDR2 (germline): MNHNS, SASEGT. The CDR3 loop spans 15 amino acids. CDR3 sequence (DNA): TGTGCCAGCAGTGACCCGAGGAGCGGGGGGCCCTTGGGGTACGTC. Amino acid sequence: CASSDPRSGGPLGYV.

The chain recombines TRBV19 with TRBJ2-3, with 7 bases fitting TRBD1. Germline lookup yields CDR1 LNHDA and CDR2 SQIVND (reference sequence). Germline trimming cut 5 bases from V and 0 bases from J; bases unmatched to any gene: 5. The CDR3 has 15 residues. The CDR3 nucleotides read TGTGCCAGTAGTTCCCGACAGGGCAGCACAGATACGCAGTATTTT. Its translation: CASSSRQGSTDTQYF.